The next 11 T cell receptor beta chains were all read from a single sample in a study of T-cell reconstitution after alpha-beta-depleted transplantation in children. Unique molecular identifiers were used to barcode this TCRbeta library. One entry per CDR3 protein results from TCRdb running MiXCR on the PCR reads. The sample lists about 610,000 distinct CDR3 sequences, under 12% occurring once. The sample in question was PBMCs from the stem cell graft donor, obtained from the stem cell graft. These receptors came from a human donor who donated a stem cell graft to a child with acute myeloid leukemia.

This chain joins TRBV7-2 and TRBJ2-7; D might be TRBD1 or TRBD2, each matching 7 bases. The CDR3 is made up of 15 amino acids. Germline V gives CDR1 SGHTA, CDR2 FQGNSA. The V end was cut by 2 bases, the J end by 4 bases, with 15 bases between. The CDR3 region is CASSLSRQGGYEQYF. CDR3 nucleotides: TGTGCCAGCAGCTTATCCCGACAGGGAGGGTACGAGCAGTACTTC.

This chain joins TRBV20-1 and TRBJ1-5, with a weak D call TRBD1 (5 bases). The CDR3 extends over 15 amino acids. Germline CDR1 reads DFQATT; CDR2 reads SNEGSKA (reference sequence). With 3 bases removed from V and 4 bases from J, the gap between germline ends came to 16 bases. The CDR3 DNA follows: TGCAGTGCTAGGATCGGGACCGAGGGGAATCAGCCCCAGCATTTT. It is translated as CSARIGTEGNQPQHF.

V is TRBV5-1 and J is TRBJ2-2; no definite D call. The V gene lost 3 bases and the J gene lost 1 base, with 4 bases spanning the gap. Germline V lookup: CDR1 SGHRS, CDR2 YFSETQ. CDR3 length equals 13 residues. The CDR3 region is CASSWQNTGELFF. CDR3 bases: TGCGCCAGCAGCTGGCAGAACACCGGGGAGCTGTTTTTT.

The chain combines TRBV20-1 with TRBJ1-2, with a possible D match to TRBD1 (6 bases). There are 12 residues in the CDR3. CDR1 and CDR2 from the germline V gene are DFQATT and SNEGSKA (reference sequence). Trimming removed 6 bases at V and 8 bases at J, with 16 bases between. This chain's CDR3 is CSAKDSPSGYTF. CDR3 nucleotide sequence: TGCAGTGCAAAGGACAGTCCCTCGGGCTACACCTTC.

This clonotype was seen ten or more times. The gene calls are TRBV12-3 or TRBV12-4 and TRBJ2-1; D might be TRBD1 (6 bases). The CDR3 runs to 13 residues. V lost 6 bases and J 8 bases, leaving 14 bases between the germline ends. CDR3 DNA: TGTGCCAGCAGGCCCGACAGGAGGCATGAGCAGTTCTTC. Translated, it gives CASRPDRRHEQFF.

The genes are TRBV10-3 and TRBJ1-5, with 7 positions matching TRBD1. The germline CDR1 and CDR2 sequences are ENHRY and SYGVKD. V lost 10 bases and J lost 4; bases outside the gene matches: 10. This CDR3 is built from 14 residues. This chain's CDR3 is CASSSGTENQPQHF. The DNA for the CDR3 is TGTGCCAGCAGCTCTGGGACAGAAAATCAGCCCCAGCATTTT.

The rearrangement joins TRBV5-1 to TRBJ2-1; possibly TRBD2 for D (6 bases). This CDR3 region has 16 residues. V lost 0 bases, J lost 8 bases, and 18 bases lay in between. Germline values: CDR1 SGHRS, CDR2 YFSETQ. This chain's CDR3 is CASSLAGTESSYEQFF. CDR3 sequence (DNA): TGCGCCAGCAGCTTGGCGGGGACTGAGTCTTCTTATGAGCAGTTCTTC.

The sample holds many counts of this clonotype. In DNA form, the CDR3 reads TGTGCCAGCAGTTATGGGGGCCCTCGCTCCTACGAGCAGTACTTC. Translation: CASSYGGPRSYEQYF. The chain has TRBV6-5 and TRBJ2-7; tentative D call: TRBD1 (6 bases). Per germline, CDR1 MNHEY and CDR2 SVGAGI. The CDR3 spans 15 residues. Trimming pared 3 bases from V and 0 bases from J, leaving 12 bases between.

The J gene is TRBJ2-1, the V gene TRBV29-1, with 9 bases aligning to TRBD2. Germline V gene lookup returns CDR1 SQVTM and CDR2 ANQGSEA. The length of the CDR3 is 15 residues. V shed 1 base and J 6 bases; nucleotides not matched to a gene: 7. The CDR3 DNA sequence: TGCAGCGTTGAAGCTTCAGCGGGAGGTGGCAATGAGCAGTTCTTC. Its protein product is CSVEASAGGGNEQFF.

This clonotype was seen at least ten times. The J gene is TRBJ1-4, the V gene TRBV12-3 or TRBV12-4, with D possibly matching TRBD1 (6 bases). The V and J ends lost 3 bases and 3 bases respectively, with 23 bases between them. The CDR3 is 19 residues long. CDR3 loop: CASSLGLGLVTGSNEKLFF. The CDR3, as DNA: TGTGCCAGCAGTTTGGGACTGGGATTGGTTACAGGGTCTAATGAAAAACTGTTTTTT.

V gene TRBV6-1 combines with J gene TRBJ2-2, with 8 bases that match TRBD2. The CDR3 spans 17 residues. The V and J ends lost 5 bases and 1 base, in that order; junction bases with no gene match: 9. Germline V lookup: CDR1 MNHNS, CDR2 SASEGT. CDR3 coding DNA: TGTGCCAGCAGTACAACGTCGACTAGCGAGAACACCGGGGAGCTGTTTTTT. It yields the protein CASSTTSTSENTGELFF.